This T cell receptor (beta chain) was identified during a study of radiation and T cells in renal cell carcinoma. Overall study: Nephrectomy followed 15 Gy stereotactic body radiation by 4 weeks.

Assay used: immunoSEQ multiplex PCR; TCRdb lists only in-frame clones, some missing. Altogether 87,000 or so clones are present, roughly 90% being singletons, with the ten largest covering approximately 8%. The CDR3 covers 8 residues. Time point defined: baseline pretreatment blood. Treatment specified: 15 Gy SBRT to primary tumor, nephrectomy 4 weeks later. The chain employs TRBV5-3 and TRBJ2-1; the D is unclear. TRBV5-3 is an ORF, with its function uncertain. This TCR was recovered from a man in his fifties with renal cell carcinoma. Here the sequenced sample was blood, taken from a patient whose treatment included radiotherapy and nephrectomy. CDR3 sequence reads: CGNNEQFF. The DNA for the CDR3 is TGTGGAAACAATGAGCAGTTCTTC.